This T cell receptor beta chain was retrieved from a study of tumor-infiltrating lymphocytes in primary liver carcinoma. About the research overall: Every sample contained roughly 3.5 to 8 million productive TCRbeta reads, and these numbers were similar from one tissue type to another.

This CDR3 has 16 amino acids. Trimming left V 7 bases short and J 16 bases short, with 32 bases between. Scientists recovered RNA and DNA together from roughly 18-30 mg of unsorted bulk tissue. The patients presented with primary liver carcinoma, which was managed through surgical resection. With a constant-region primer, TCR beta cDNA was made from 450 to 650 ng of total RNA. The TCR beta library was amplified through three nested multiplex PCR rounds in a modified ARM-PCR procedure. The first two PCR rounds, roughly 9 cycles each, used TRBV1-TRBV30 forward primers and a C-beta reverse primer. Using its own MiXCR run on the multiplex PCR reads, TCRdb lists one record per CDR3 protein. The sample lists some 190,000 distinct CDR3 sequences, 85% occurring once.

V gene TRBV12-3 or TRBV12-4 combines with J gene TRBJ1-5; D is unresolved. This TCR derives from a man aged 40-55 years with primary liver carcinoma and hepatitis B virus infection. Sequencing input: tumor tissue from primary liver carcinoma. The CDR3 spells CASTAAQRPSNQHQHF. The CDR3 region has the DNA TGTGCCAGCACCGCGGCACAGAGACCGAGCAATCAGCACCAACATTTT.